This T cell receptor beta chain originates from a study of blood T cell repertoires in COVID-19. The assay was immunoSEQ multiplex PCR, and TCRdb's table has in-frame clones only and misses some. The table has about 56,000 clones, roughly 80% seen once. The V gene end was trimmed by 0 bases and the J gene end by 4 bases; junction bases not matched to a gene: 5. The CDR3 spans 16 residues. Germline V CDR1 and CDR2: LNHNV, YYDKDF (reference sequence). The sequenced material came from peripheral blood. V and J are TRBV15 and TRBJ2-3; TRBD2 matches at 9 bases. This sequence originates from a woman older than 75 with acute or convalescent COVID-19. The CDR3 DNA reads as TGTGCCACCAGCAGAGAGAGCGGGGGGATCGCAGATACGCAGTATTTT. Protein product: CATSRESGGIADTQYF.